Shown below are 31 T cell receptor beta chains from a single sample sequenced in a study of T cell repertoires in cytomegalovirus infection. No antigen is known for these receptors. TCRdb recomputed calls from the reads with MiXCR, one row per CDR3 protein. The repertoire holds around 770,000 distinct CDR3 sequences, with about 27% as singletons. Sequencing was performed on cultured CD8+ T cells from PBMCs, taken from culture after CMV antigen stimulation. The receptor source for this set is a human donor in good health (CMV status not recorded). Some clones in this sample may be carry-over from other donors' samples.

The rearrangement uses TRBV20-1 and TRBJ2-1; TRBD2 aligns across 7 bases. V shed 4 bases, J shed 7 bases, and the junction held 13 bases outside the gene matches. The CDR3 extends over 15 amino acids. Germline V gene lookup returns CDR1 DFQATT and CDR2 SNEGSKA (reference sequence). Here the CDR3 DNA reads TGCAGTGCTACCCCCCTGCGACTAGCCAAGAATGAGCAGTTCTTC. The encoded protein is CSATPLRLAKNEQFF.

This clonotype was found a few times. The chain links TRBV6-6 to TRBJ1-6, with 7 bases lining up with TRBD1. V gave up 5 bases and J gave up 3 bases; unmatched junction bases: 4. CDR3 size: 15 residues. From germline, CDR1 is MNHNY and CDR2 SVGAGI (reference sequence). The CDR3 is CASSLQGIYNSPLHF. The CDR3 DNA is TGTGCCAGCAGTCTACAGGGGATCTATAATTCACCCCTCCACTTT.

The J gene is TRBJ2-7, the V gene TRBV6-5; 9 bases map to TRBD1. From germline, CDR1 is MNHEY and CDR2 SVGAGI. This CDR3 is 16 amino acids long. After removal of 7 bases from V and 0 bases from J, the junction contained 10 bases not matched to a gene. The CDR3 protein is CASNTLHRGLSYEQYF. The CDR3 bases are TGTGCCAGCAACACACTCCACAGGGGGCTCTCCTACGAGCAGTACTTC.

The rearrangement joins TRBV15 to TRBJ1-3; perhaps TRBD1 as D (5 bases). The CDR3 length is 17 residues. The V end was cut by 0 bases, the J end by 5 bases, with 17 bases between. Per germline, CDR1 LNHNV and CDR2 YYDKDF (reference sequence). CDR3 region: CATSRDYGGDTRNTIYF. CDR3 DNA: TGTGCCACCAGCAGAGATTACGGGGGGGATACAAGAAACACCATATATTTT.

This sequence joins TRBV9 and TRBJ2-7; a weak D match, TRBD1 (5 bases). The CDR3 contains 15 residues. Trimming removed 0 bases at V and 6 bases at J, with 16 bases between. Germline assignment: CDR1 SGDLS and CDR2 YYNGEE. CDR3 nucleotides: TGTGCCAGCAGCGTAGACGTAGGGGTCATTAGCGAGCAGTACTTC. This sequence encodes CASSVDVGVISEQYF.

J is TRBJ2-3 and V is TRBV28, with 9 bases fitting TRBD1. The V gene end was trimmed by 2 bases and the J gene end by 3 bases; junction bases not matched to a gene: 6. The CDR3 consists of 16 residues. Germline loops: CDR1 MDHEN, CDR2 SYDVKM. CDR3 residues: CASSLLGQGGTDTQYF. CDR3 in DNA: TGTGCCAGCAGTTTACTGGGACAGGGCGGAACAGATACGCAGTATTTT.

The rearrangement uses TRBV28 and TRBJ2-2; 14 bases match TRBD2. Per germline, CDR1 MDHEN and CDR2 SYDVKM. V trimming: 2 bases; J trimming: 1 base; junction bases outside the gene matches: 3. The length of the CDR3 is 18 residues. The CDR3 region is CASSLLGTSGGNTGELFF. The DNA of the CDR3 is TGTGCCAGCAGTTTACTTGGGACTAGCGGGGGGAACACCGGGGAGCTGTTTTTT. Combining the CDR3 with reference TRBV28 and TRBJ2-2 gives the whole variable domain DVKVTQSSRYLVKRTGEKVFLECVQDMDHENMFWYRQDPGLGLRLIYFSYDVKMKEKGDIPEGYSVSREKKERFSLILESASTNQTSMYLCASSLLGTSGGNTGELFFGEGSRLTVL.

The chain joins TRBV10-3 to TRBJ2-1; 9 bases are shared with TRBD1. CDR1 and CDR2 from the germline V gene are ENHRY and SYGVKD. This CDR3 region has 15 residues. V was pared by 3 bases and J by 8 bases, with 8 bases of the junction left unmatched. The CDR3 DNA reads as TGTGCCATCAGTGAATCGGGACAGGGTAGCGATGAGCAGTTCTTC. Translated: CAISESGQGSDEQFF.

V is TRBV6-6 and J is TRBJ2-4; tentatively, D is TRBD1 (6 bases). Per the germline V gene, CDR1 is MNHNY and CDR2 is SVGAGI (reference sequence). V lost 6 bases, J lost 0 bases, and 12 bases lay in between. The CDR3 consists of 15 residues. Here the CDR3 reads CASRWTALAKNIQYF. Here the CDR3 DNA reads TGTGCCAGCAGATGGACAGCACTAGCCAAAAACATTCAGTACTTC.

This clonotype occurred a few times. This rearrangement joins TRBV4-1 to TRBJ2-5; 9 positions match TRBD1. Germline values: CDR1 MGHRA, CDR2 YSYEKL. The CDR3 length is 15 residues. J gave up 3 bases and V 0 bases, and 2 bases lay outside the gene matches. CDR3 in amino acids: CASSQDRDREETQYF. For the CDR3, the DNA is TGCGCCAGCAGCCAAGATAGGGACAGGGAAGAGACCCAGTACTTC.

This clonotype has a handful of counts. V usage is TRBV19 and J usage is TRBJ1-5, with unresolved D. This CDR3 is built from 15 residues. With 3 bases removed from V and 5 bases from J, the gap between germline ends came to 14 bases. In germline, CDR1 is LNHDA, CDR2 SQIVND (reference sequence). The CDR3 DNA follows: TGTGCCAGTAGTATTTTGAGGGAGTCGGATCAGCCCCAGCATTTT. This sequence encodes CASSILRESDQPQHF.

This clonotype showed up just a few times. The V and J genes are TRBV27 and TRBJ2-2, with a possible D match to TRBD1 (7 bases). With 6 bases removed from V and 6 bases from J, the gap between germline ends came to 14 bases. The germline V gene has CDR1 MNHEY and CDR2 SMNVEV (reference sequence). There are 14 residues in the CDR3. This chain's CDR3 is CASRRAGGPGELFF. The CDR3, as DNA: TGTGCCAGCAGAAGGGCAGGGGGGCCCGGGGAGCTGTTTTTT.

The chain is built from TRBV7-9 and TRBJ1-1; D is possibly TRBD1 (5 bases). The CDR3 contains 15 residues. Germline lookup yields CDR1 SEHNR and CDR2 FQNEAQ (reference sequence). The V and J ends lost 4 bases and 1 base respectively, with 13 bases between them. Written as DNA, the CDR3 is TGTGCCAGCAGCTCCTCGACAAGGGGGAACACTGAAGCTTTCTTT. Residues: CASSSSTRGNTEAFF.

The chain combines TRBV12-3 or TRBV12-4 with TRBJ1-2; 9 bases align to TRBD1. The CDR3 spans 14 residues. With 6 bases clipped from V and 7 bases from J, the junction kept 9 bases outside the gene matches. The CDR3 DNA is TGTGCCAGCAGCCGCCGGGACAGGGCCTTTGGCTACACCTTC. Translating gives CASSRRDRAFGYTF.

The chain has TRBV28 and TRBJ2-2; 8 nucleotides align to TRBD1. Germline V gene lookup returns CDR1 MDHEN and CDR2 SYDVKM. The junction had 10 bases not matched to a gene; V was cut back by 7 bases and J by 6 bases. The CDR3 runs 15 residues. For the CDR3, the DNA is TGTGCCAGCACACGGAGGCAGGGGGCCGCCGGGGAGCTGTTTTTT. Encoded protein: CASTRRQGAAGELFF.

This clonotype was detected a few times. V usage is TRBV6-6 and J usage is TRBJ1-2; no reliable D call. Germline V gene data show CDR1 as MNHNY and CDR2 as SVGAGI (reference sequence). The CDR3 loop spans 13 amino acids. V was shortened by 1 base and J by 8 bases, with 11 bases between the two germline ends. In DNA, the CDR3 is TGTGCCAGCAGTTACTTAACCTATGACGGCTACACCTTC. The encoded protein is CASSYLTYDGYTF.

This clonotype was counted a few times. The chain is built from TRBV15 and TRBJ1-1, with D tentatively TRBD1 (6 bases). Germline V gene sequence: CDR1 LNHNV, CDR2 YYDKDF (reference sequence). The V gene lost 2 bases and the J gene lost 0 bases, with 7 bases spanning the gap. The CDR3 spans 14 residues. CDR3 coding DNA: TGTGCCACCAGCAGAACAGGGATGAACACTGAAGCTTTCTTT. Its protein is CATSRTGMNTEAFF.

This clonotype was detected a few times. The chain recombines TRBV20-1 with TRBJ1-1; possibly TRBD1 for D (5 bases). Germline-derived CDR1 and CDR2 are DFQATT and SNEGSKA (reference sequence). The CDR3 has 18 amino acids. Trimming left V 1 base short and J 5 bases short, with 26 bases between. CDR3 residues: CSARGGTNNLGPGTEAFF. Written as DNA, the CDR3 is TGCAGTGCTAGAGGCGGTACGAACAACCTGGGGCCTGGGACTGAAGCTTTCTTT.

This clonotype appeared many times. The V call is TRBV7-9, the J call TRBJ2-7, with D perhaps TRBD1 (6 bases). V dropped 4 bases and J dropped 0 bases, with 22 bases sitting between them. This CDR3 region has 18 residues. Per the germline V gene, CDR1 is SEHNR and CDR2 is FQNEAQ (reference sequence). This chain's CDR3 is CASSSPTKLTGYSYEQYF. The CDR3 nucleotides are TGTGCCAGCAGCTCACCCACGAAGTTGACAGGTTACTCCTACGAGCAGTACTTC.

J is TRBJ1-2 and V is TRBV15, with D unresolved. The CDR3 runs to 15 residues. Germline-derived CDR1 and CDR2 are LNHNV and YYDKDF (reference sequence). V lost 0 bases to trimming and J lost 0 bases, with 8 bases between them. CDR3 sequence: CATSRDLDPNYGYTF. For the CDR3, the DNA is TGTGCCACCAGCAGAGATCTTGACCCTAACTATGGCTACACCTTC.

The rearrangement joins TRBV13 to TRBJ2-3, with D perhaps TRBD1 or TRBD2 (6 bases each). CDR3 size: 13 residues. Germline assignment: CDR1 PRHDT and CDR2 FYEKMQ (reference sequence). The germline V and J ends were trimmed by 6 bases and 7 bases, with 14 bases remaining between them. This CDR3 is CASRGGLAYTQYF. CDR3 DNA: TGTGCCAGCAGAGGGGGACTGGCCTATACGCAGTATTTT. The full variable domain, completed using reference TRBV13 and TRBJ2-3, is AAGVIQSPRHLIKEKRETATLKCYPIPRHDTVYWYQQGPGQDPQFLISFYEKMQSDKGSIPDRFSAQQFSDYHSELNMSSLELGDSALYFCASRGGLAYTQYFGPGTRLTVL.

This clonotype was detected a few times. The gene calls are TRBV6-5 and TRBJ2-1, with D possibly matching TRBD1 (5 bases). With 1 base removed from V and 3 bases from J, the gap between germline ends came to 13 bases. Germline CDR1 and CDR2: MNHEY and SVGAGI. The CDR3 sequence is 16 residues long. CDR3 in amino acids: CASSYYIGASYNEQFF. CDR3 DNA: TGTGCCAGCAGTTACTATATAGGGGCCAGCTACAATGAGCAGTTCTTC.

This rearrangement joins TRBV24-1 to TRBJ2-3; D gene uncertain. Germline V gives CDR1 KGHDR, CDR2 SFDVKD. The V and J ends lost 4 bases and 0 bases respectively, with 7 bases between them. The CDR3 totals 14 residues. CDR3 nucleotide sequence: TGTGCCACCAGTGACCCCCGGAGCACAGATACGCAGTATTTT. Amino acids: CATSDPRSTDTQYF.

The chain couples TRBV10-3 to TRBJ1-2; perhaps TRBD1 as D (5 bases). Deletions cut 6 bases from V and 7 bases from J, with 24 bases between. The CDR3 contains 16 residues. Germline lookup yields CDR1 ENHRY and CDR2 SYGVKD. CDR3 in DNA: TGTGCCATCAGAACGACGGTGGCAGGGAATCTATCTGGCTACACCTTC. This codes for CAIRTTVAGNLSGYTF.

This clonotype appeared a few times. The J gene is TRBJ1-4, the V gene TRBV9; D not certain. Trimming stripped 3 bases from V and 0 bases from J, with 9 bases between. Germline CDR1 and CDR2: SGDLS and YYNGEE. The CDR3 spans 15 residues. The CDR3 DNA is TGTGCCAGCAGCGCATACAGTGCAACTAATGAAAAACTGTTTTTT. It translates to CASSAYSATNEKLFF.

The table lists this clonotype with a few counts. The CDR3 region is CATSRDLVRTLNTGELFF. The CDR3 DNA is TGTGCCACCAGCAGAGATCTGGTTCGGACACTGAACACCGGGGAGCTGTTTTTT. The chain has TRBV15 and TRBJ2-2; tentative D call: TRBD1 (5 bases). Germline CDR1 reads LNHNV; CDR2 reads YYDKDF (reference sequence). The ends were cut back, 0 bases at V and 1 base at J, with 15 bases in the middle. The CDR3 length is 18 residues.

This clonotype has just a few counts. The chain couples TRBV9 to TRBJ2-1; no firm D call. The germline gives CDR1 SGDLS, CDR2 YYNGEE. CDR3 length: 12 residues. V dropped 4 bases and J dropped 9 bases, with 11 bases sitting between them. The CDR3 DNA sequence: TGTGCCAGCAGCCCTGCTGACGGTGAGCAGTTCTTC. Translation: CASSPADGEQFF.

CDR3 sequence: CASSQRAGGTEQFF. The CDR3 DNA sequence: TGTGCCAGCAGCCAAAGAGCCGGGGGCACTGAGCAGTTCTTC. The V and J genes are TRBV14 and TRBJ2-1; D may be TRBD1 or TRBD2 (6 bases each). The V end lost 2 bases, the J end lost 9 bases, and 14 bases lay between the germline ends. Looked up from germline, CDR1 is SGHDN and CDR2 is FVKESK. The length of the CDR3 is 14 residues.

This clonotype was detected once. The CDR3 loop reads CASSPDRKGGSRGYTF. The CDR3 coding sequence is TGTGCCAGCAGCCCCGACCGTAAGGGGGGTTCTCGCGGCTACACCTTC. The chain employs TRBV14 and TRBJ1-2; the D gene is possibly TRBD1 (6 bases). This CDR3 spans 16 amino acids. Trimming pared 4 bases from V and 8 bases from J, leaving 23 bases between. The germline CDR1 and CDR2 sequences are SGHDN and FVKESK.

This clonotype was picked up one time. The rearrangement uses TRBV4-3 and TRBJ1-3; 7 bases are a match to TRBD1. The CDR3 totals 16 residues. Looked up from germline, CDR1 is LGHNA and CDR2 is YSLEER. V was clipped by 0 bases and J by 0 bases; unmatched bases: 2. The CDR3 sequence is CASSQDAGGSGNTIYF. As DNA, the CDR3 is TGCGCCAGCAGCCAAGACGCAGGGGGCTCTGGAAACACCATATATTTT.

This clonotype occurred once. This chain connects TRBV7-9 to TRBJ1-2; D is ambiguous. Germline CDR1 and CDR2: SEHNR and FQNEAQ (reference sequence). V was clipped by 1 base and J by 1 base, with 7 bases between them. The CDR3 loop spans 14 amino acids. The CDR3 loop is CASSLVGVNYGYTF. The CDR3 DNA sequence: TGTGCCAGCAGCTTAGTCGGAGTTAACTATGGCTACACCTTC.